The 21 T cell receptor beta chains listed next were all sequenced from one sample in a study of CD8 T cells in Susac syndrome. Random hexamers served to reverse transcribe roughly 0.45 to 1 ug RNA. Each CDR3 protein is one row after TCRdb ran MiXCR on the immunoSEQ multiplex PCR reads. The sample consists of roughly 400,000 distinct CDR3 sequences, more than 80% of them appearing once. The sequencing input was CD8+ T cells from PBMCs. These receptors were collected from a human donor with multiple sclerosis.

The chain combines TRBV20-1 with TRBJ2-7; D remains unclear. Trimming removed 5 bases at V and 2 bases at J, with 13 bases between. The CDR3 has 13 residues. CDR1 DFQATT and CDR2 SNEGSKA come from the germline V gene (reference sequence). The CDR3 region has the DNA TGCAGTGCTCGAAATACAGAAACCTACGAGCAGTACTTC. It specifies CSARNTETYEQYF.

The rearrangement links TRBV6-2 or TRBV6-3 to TRBJ1-5, with D hard to call. V was cut by 9 bases and J by 4 bases, with 16 bases left in between. The CDR3 loop spans 14 amino acids. Looked up from germline, CDR1 is MNHEY and CDR2 is SVGEGT. DNA of the CDR3: TGTGCCAGTTCCGACTTGGCCGTTAATCAGCCCCAGCATTTT. Translating it yields CASSDLAVNQPQHF.

The chain carries TRBV9 and TRBJ2-1, with 12 bases identical to TRBD2. The junction had 7 bases not matched to a gene; V was cut back by 4 bases and J by 8 bases. Germline loops: CDR1 SGDLS, CDR2 YYNGEE. This CDR3 is built from 15 residues. The CDR3 coding sequence is TGTGCCAGCAGCCCCCGACTAGCGGGAGTCGATGAGCAGTTCTTC. Its translation: CASSPRLAGVDEQFF.

This chain links TRBV20-1 with TRBJ2-7; D may be TRBD2 (6 bases). CDR1 DFQATT and CDR2 SNEGSKA come from the germline V gene (reference sequence). Trimming cost V 6 bases and J 2 bases, with 20 bases left between them. This CDR3 region has 15 residues. The chain's CDR3 is CSADSGGSVPYEQYF. The DNA for the CDR3 is TGCAGTGCGGATTCAGGAGGGTCCGTACCCTACGAGCAGTACTTC.

The V and J genes are TRBV27 and TRBJ2-5; 14 bases fit TRBD2. The CDR3 is 15 amino acids. The J segment lost 5 bases and the V segment lost 3 bases, leaving 2 bases of the junction unmatched. Germline CDR1 is MNHEY and CDR2 is SMNVEV (reference sequence). CDR3 sequence: CASSLRLAGGETQYF. The CDR3 DNA reads as TGTGCCAGCAGTTTGAGACTAGCGGGGGGGGAGACCCAGTACTTC.

The CDR3 DNA follows: TGTGCCAGCAGTTCCATACCCCGGGACAGGGGGCCGTGGCTAGCCAAAAACATTCAGTACTTC. This gives the protein CASSSIPRDRGPWLAKNIQYF. This rearrangement joins TRBV6-5 to TRBJ2-4, with 12 bases lining up with TRBD1. V shed 4 bases, J shed 0 bases, and the junction held 16 bases outside the gene matches. The CDR3 sequence is 21 residues long. Germline-derived CDR1 and CDR2 are MNHEY and SVGAGI.

The genes are TRBV4-1 and TRBJ2-7; weak D call: TRBD1 (6 bases). Germline lookup yields CDR1 MGHRA and CDR2 YSYEKL. The CDR3 is made up of 14 amino acids. Trimming removed 0 bases at V and 3 bases at J, with 9 bases between. The CDR3 spells CASSQETGNYEQYF. In DNA form, the CDR3 reads TGCGCCAGCAGCCAAGAGACAGGTAACTACGAGCAGTACTTC.

V gene TRBV14 combines with J gene TRBJ2-1; a weak D match, TRBD1 (5 bases). The CDR3 contains 13 residues. Trimming took off 4 bases at V and 5 bases at J, with 9 bases between the two ends. The germline V gene encodes CDR1 SGHDN and CDR2 FVKESK. The CDR3 DNA sequence: TGTGCCAGCAGCCCTGGGGCAAACAATGAGCAGTTCTTC. It encodes CASSPGANNEQFF.

V gene TRBV2 combines with J gene TRBJ2-3, with D unclear. V was pared by 2 bases and J by 4 bases, with 13 bases between. CDR1 is SNHLY, CDR2 FYNNEI, per germline. This CDR3 has 15 amino acids. For the CDR3, the DNA is TGTGCCAGCAGTGAACTGGTTGGGAAGCCAGATACGCAGTATTTT. This codes for CASSELVGKPDTQYF.

This clonotype was recorded only once. The chain combines TRBV30 with TRBJ1-2, with a possible D match to TRBD1 (6 bases). CDR3 length: 13 residues. The germline gives CDR1 GTSNPN, CDR2 SVGIG (reference sequence). Trimming pared 3 bases from V and 8 bases from J, leaving 16 bases between. CDR3 sequence (DNA): TGTGCCTGGAGAGCTCTGGGGGCAGCAGGCTACACCTTC. It is translated as CAWRALGAAGYTF.

The genes are TRBV4-1 and TRBJ2-2; TRBD2 agrees at 7 bases. Germline lookup yields CDR1 MGHRA and CDR2 YSYEKL. The CDR3 extends over 18 amino acids. V lost 0 bases and J lost 4; bases outside the gene matches: 11. DNA for the CDR3: TGCGCCAGCAGCCAAGATTTTGATCGGGGAGGGAGCACCGGGGAGCTGTTTTTT. This encodes CASSQDFDRGGSTGELFF.

This chain connects TRBV5-6 to TRBJ2-1; 7 positions match TRBD2. This CDR3 region has 14 residues. Germline V gene data show CDR1 as SGHDT and CDR2 as YYEEEE. V gave up 3 bases and J gave up 4 bases; unmatched junction bases: 4. CDR3 loop: CASSSLGGYNEQFF. The CDR3 DNA is TGTGCCAGCAGCTCCCTGGGGGGGTACAATGAGCAGTTCTTC.

This clonotype was seen a handful of times. The chain has TRBV20-1 and TRBJ2-7; maybe TRBD2 (5 bases). The CDR3 consists of 12 residues. Trimming shortened V by 3 bases and J by 0 bases, and 6 bases separated the two germline ends. In germline, CDR1 is DFQATT, CDR2 SNEGSKA (reference sequence). DNA for the CDR3: TGCAGTGCTAGGGCGGGCTCCTACGAGCAGTACTTC. It codes for CSARAGSYEQYF.

This clonotype was recorded only once. The chain joins TRBV29-1 to TRBJ1-2, with unresolved D. V lost 8 bases to trimming and J lost 0 bases, with 16 bases between them. The CDR3 covers 14 residues. Germline V lookup: CDR1 SQVTM, CDR2 ANQGSEA. CDR3 amino acids: CSTREAVANYGYTF. The CDR3 nucleotides read TGCAGCACTAGGGAGGCAGTAGCTAACTATGGCTACACCTTC. Full variable domain (remainder filled in from reference TRBV29-1 and TRBJ1-2): SAVISQKPSRDICQRGTSLTIQCQVDSQVTMMFWYRQQPGQSLTLIATANQGSEATYESGFVIDKFPISRPNLTFSTLTVSNMSPEDSSIYLCSTREAVANYGYTFGSGTRLTVV.

The chain carries TRBV27 and TRBJ1-1, with no clear D. The germline CDR1 and CDR2 sequences are MNHEY and SMNVEV (reference sequence). Trimming left V 5 bases short and J 1 base short, with 5 bases between. The CDR3 length is 12 residues. The CDR3 DNA sequence: TGTGCCAGCAGTGGTTGGAACACTGAAGCTTTCTTT. Protein: CASSGWNTEAFF.

The chain couples TRBV10-1 to TRBJ2-7; 7 bases fit TRBD2. V shed 3 bases and J 1 base; nucleotides not matched to a gene: 3. This CDR3 comprises 14 residues. The V gene's germline CDR1 is WNHNN and CDR2 SYGVQD (reference sequence). CDR3 loop: CASSDQRDSYEQYF. In nucleotides, the CDR3 is TGCGCCAGCAGTGACCAGCGGGATTCCTACGAGCAGTACTTC.

This clonotype was seen only once. The chain uses TRBV4-1 and TRBJ1-1; TRBD1 matches at 7 bases. The CDR3 loop spans 15 amino acids. Trimming took 3 bases from V and 4 from J; bases not matched to a gene: 8. Germline CDR1 reads MGHRA; CDR2 reads YSYEKL. CDR3 in DNA: TGCGCCAGCAGCCAGGCCACAGGGGCGGGCACTGAAGCTTTCTTT. Translating it yields CASSQATGAGTEAFF.

This clonotype was picked up one time. The J gene is TRBJ1-2, the V gene TRBV20-1; 7 bases align to TRBD1. The CDR3 is made up of 14 amino acids. Germline V gives CDR1 DFQATT, CDR2 SNEGSKA (reference sequence). Trimming removed 6 bases from V and 2 bases from J; junction bases left unmatched: 9. This chain's CDR3 is CSAAGTVPNYGYTF. In nucleotides, the CDR3 is TGCAGTGCAGCGGGGACAGTACCAAACTATGGCTACACCTTC.

This chain joins TRBV20-1 and TRBJ2-7, with TRBD1 as a possible D gene (6 bases). The CDR3 sequence is 15 residues long. V was pared by 6 bases and J by 4 bases, with 22 bases between. Germline-derived CDR1 and CDR2 are DFQATT and SNEGSKA (reference sequence). CDR3 in amino acids: CSALPPGTSFYEQYF. As DNA, the CDR3 is TGCAGTGCCCTCCCCCCCGGGACAAGTTTTTACGAGCAGTACTTC.

This clonotype turned up a few times. The V gene is TRBV6-5, the J gene TRBJ2-1, with 11 bases matching TRBD2. The V gene's germline CDR1 is MNHEY and CDR2 SVGAGI. Trimming removed 2 bases from V and 2 bases from J; junction bases left unmatched: 2. The CDR3 totals 16 residues. The chain's CDR3 is CASSYGSGGAYNEQFF. The CDR3 nucleotides read TGTGCCAGCAGTTACGGTAGCGGGGGGGCCTACAATGAGCAGTTCTTC.

This chain joins TRBV27 and TRBJ1-2; the match to TRBD1 covers 11 bases. Germline CDR1 MNHEY, CDR2 SMNVEV (reference sequence). The CDR3 is 17 residues long. V lost 2 bases to trimming and J lost 4 bases; unmatched junction nucleotides: 9. The CDR3 reads CASSLTGQGAPGYGYTF. The DNA for the CDR3 is TGTGCCAGCAGTTTAACCGGACAGGGGGCGCCTGGCTATGGCTACACCTTC.